This T cell receptor (beta chain) comes out of a study of coeliac disease. Assay: immunoSEQ multiplex PCR; the TCRdb copy retains only in-frame clones and omits some. Of more than 4,500 clones listed, 65% to 70% are singletons. This clonotype was obtained from a middle-aged woman. The sample comprised lymphocytes from the gut lamina propria.

This chain's CDR3 is CASSQGPKGDYYGYTF. CDR3 DNA sequence: TGCGCCAGCAGCCAAGGGCCTAAGGGGGATTACTATGGCTACACCTTC. This chain joins TRBV4-3 and TRBJ1-2; maybe TRBD1 (6 bases). Germline lookup yields CDR1 LGHNA and CDR2 YSLEER. Trimming removed 1 base from V and 3 bases from J, with 15 bases in between. There are 16 residues in the CDR3.